The present T cell receptor (beta chain) was sequenced within a study of blood T cell repertoires in COVID-19. Study in general: Material from acute and convalescent COVID-19 was sourced from the United States, Italy and Spain. Sources were T cells, B-cell-depleted T cells, or PBMCs; the material itself was cDNA or gDNA.

Sequencing was performed with immunoSEQ multiplex PCR; in TCRdb, only in-frame clones are kept and a portion is missing. The table records tens of thousands of clones, about 76% of them present only once. This CDR3 comprises 14 residues. Germline CDR1 MDHEN, CDR2 SYDVKM. V was shortened by 6 bases and J by 4 bases, with 12 bases between the two germline ends. This TCR was recovered from a man in his 70s with active or convalescent COVID-19. The J gene is TRBJ2-2, the V gene TRBV28, with a possible D match to TRBD1 (5 bases). Sequences were obtained from peripheral blood. The CDR3 DNA reads TGTGCCAGCAGCCGGGCAGGGCGCACCGGGGAGCTGTTTTTT. This gives the protein CASSRAGRTGELFF.